This T cell receptor beta chain stems from a study of cytomegalovirus exposure and HLA in healthy donors. Primers included in the PCR were 60 Vbeta and 13 Jbeta primers. TCRdb's copy holds only in-frame clones and misses some; the assay was immunoSEQ multiplex PCR. The sample holds around 75,000 clones. The V gene end was trimmed by 0 bases and the J gene end by 2 bases; junction bases not matched to a gene: 4. The CDR3 loop spans 15 amino acids. Germline CDR1 and CDR2: GTSNPN and SVGIG (reference sequence). The study, taken as a whole, reports: Donors were assumed by presence/absence analyses to have roughly uniform sequencing depth.

As for this clone: The antigen is undetermined.

The TCR was taken from a man aged 45 to 65 in good health and CMV-seropositive. The chain recombines TRBV30 with TRBJ1-2; 9 positions match TRBD1. Input material: PBMCs. This CDR3 reads CAWSVLGQGNYGYTF. The CDR3 DNA is TGTGCCTGGAGTGTACTAGGACAGGGGAACTATGGCTACACCTTC.